Here is one T cell receptor (beta chain) with its context. Its specificity is unknown. This sample was taken from a study of graft-versus-host responses after intestinal transplantation. Overall study context: Induction using anti-thymocyte globulin, followed by tacrolimus and steroids for about 3 years, was given to all recipients.

CDR1 MDHEN and CDR2 SYDVKM come from the germline V gene. The CDR3 sequence is 17 residues long. Between the trimmed V and J ends, which lost 5 bases and 8 bases, there was a span of 26 bases. Assay used: immunoSEQ multiplex PCR; TCRdb lists only in-frame clones, some missing. The table lists over 85,000 clones, around 93% of them singletons, with around 0.55% in the top ten. The sequence came from a human donor who received an intestinal transplant. The chain joins TRBV28 to TRBJ2-3; weak D call: TRBD1 (6 bases). The material sequenced was unstimulated CD8+ T cells sorted from spleen or lymph node cells, taken before intestinal transplant. CDR3 nucleotides: TGTGCCAGCAGTATACTATATGGGGTTCACAGGGCCCTTACGCAGTATTTT. Translating it yields CASSILYGVHRALTQYF.